This T cell receptor (beta chain) came from a study of OX40 agonist ivuxolimab in advanced cancers. Produced via immunoSEQ multiplex PCR; TCRdb's table is partial and in-frame only. Here the sample spans about 96,000 clones, 90% being singletons. Only a few counts were recorded for this clone. Within the sample, other DNA sequences also encode this same CDR3. The ends were cut back, 5 bases at V and 4 bases at J, with 10 bases in the middle. Germline values: CDR1 SEHNR, CDR2 FQNEAQ (reference sequence). The CDR3 has 13 residues. The rearrangement joins TRBV7-9 to TRBJ2-3; D possibly uses TRBD1 or TRBD2 (5 bases each). Sequences were derived from CD4+ or CD8+ T cells sorted from blood, sampled in a trial of the OX40 agonist ivuxolimab. The receptor was derived from an adult with an advanced solid tumor such as melanoma, head and neck, liver or kidney cancer. CDR3 bases: TGTGCCAGCAGCCCCCGGGGCCCAGATACGCAGTATTTT. Protein: CASSPRGPDTQYF.